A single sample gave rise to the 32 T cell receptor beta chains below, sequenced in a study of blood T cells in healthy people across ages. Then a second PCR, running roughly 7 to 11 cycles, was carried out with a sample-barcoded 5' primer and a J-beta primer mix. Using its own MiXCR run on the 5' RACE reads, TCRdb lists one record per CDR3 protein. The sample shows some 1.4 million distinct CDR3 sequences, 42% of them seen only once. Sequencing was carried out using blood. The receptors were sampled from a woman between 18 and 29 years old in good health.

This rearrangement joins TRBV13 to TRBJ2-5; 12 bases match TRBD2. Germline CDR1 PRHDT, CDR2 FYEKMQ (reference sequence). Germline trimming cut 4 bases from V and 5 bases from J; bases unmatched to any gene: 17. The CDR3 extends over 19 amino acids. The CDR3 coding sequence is TGTGCCAGCAGCTCCGGACTAGCGGGGAGCCCATCACATCACGAGACCCAGTACTTC. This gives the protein CASSSGLAGSPSHHETQYF. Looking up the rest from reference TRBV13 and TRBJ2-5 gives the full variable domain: AAGVIQSPRHLIKEKRETATLKCYPIPRHDTVYWYQQGPGQDPQFLISFYEKMQSDKGSIPDRFSAQQFSDYHSELNMSSLELGDSALYFCASSSGLAGSPSHHETQYFGPGTRLLVL.

In nucleotides, the CDR3 is TGTGCCAGCAGCTTCGGAAGCGGCAAAACCACTTACGAGCAGTACTTC. Protein sequence: CASSFGSGKTTYEQYF. The V and J genes are TRBV7-9 and TRBJ2-7, with D possibly matching TRBD2 (5 bases). Germline assignment: CDR1 SEHNR and CDR2 FQNEAQ (reference sequence). The CDR3 covers 16 residues. With 3 bases removed from V and 4 bases from J, the gap between germline ends came to 19 bases.

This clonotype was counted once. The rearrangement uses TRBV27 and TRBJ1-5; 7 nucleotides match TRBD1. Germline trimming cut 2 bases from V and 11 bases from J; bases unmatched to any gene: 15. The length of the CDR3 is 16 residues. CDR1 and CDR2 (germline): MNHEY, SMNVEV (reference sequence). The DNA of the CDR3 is TGTGCCAGCAGTTTAGGGGCAGGGGGACGTATTACAGCCCAGCATTTT. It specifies CASSLGAGGRITAQHF.

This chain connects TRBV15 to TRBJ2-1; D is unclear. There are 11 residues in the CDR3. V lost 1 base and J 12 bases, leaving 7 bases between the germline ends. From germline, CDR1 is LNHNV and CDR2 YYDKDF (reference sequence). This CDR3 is CATSRGWGQFF. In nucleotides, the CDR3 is TGTGCCACCAGCAGAGGTTGGGGGCAGTTCTTC.

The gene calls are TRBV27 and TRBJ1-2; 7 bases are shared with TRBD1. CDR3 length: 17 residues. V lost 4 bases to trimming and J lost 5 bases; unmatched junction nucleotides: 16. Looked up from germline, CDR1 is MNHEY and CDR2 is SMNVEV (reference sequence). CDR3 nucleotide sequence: TGTGCCAGCAGTTCTTCCAGAGGGACAGCGTTCGTATATGGCTACACCTTC. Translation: CASSSSRGTAFVYGYTF.

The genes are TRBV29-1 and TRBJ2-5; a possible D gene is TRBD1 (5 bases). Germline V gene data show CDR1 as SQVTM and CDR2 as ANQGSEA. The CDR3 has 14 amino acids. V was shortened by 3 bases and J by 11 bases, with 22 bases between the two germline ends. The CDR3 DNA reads TGCAGCGTTGAGGACACCTTGGGATTTAATGAGCAGTACTTC. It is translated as CSVEDTLGFNEQYF.

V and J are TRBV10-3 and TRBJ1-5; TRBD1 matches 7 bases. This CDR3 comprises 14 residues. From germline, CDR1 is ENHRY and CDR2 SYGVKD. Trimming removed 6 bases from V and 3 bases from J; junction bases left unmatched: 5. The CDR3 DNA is TGTGCCATCAGAGAAACAGGGGACAATCAGCCCCAGCATTTT. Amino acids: CAIRETGDNQPQHF.

The CDR3 DNA reads TGTGCCAGCAGCGTAGTGCCAGGGACAGAGTCGGTGTACGAGCAGTACTTC. This sequence encodes CASSVVPGTESVYEQYF. The chain couples TRBV9 to TRBJ2-7; TRBD1 matches 7 bases. The germline gives CDR1 SGDLS, CDR2 YYNGEE. V was clipped by 0 bases and J by 4 bases; unmatched bases: 13. There are 17 residues in the CDR3.

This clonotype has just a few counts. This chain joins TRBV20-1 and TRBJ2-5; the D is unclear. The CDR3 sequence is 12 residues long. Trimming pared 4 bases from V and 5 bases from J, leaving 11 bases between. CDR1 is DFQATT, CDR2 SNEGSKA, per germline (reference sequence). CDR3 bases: TGCAGTGCTAAGGTGGTGGCGGAGACCCAGTACTTC. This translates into CSAKVVAETQYF.

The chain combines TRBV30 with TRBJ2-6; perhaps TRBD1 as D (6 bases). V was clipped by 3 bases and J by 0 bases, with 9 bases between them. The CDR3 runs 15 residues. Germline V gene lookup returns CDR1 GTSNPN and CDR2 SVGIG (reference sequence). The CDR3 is CAWSPQGSGANVLTF. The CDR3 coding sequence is TGTGCCTGGAGCCCACAGGGCTCTGGGGCCAACGTCCTGACTTTC.

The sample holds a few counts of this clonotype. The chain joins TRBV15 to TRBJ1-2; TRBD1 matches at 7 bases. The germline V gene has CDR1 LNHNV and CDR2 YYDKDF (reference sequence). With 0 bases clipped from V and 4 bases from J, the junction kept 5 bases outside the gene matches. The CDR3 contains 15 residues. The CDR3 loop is CATSREDRTSYGYTF. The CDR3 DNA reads TGTGCCACCAGCAGAGAGGACAGGACCAGCTATGGCTACACCTTC.

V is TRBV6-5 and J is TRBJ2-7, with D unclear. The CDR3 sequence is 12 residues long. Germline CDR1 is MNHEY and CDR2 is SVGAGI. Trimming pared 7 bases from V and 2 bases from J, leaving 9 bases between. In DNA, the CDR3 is TGTGCCAGCAATCCGAACCCCTACGAGCAGTACTTC. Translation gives CASNPNPYEQYF.

Here the CDR3 reads CASSETIQGTVVQPQHF. CDR3 nucleotide sequence: TGTGCCAGCAGTGAAACGATTCAAGGGACAGTGGTTCAGCCCCAGCATTTT. The chain uses TRBV6-1 and TRBJ1-5; 7 bases map to TRBD1. The V segment lost 2 bases and the J segment 6 bases; nucleotides outside the gene matches: 13. The CDR3 covers 17 residues. CDR1 is MNHNS and CDR2 is SASEGT in the germline V gene.

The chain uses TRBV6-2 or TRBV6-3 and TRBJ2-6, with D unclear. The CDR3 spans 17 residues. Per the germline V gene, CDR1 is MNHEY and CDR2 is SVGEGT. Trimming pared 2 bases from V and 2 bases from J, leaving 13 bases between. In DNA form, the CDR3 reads TGTGCCAGCAGTTACGGTAGGGTTACCGCTGGGGCCAACGTCCTGACTTTC. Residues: CASSYGRVTAGANVLTF.

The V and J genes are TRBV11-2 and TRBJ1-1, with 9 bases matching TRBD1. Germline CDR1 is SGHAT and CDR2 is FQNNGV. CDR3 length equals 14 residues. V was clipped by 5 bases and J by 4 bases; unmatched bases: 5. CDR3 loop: CASSTQDRGTEAFF. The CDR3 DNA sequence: TGTGCCAGCAGCACCCAGGACAGGGGCACTGAAGCTTTCTTT.

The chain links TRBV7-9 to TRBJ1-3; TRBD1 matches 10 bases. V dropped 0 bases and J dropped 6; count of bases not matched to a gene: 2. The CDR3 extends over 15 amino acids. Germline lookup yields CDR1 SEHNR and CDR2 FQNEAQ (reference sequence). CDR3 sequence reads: CASSLAGTGANTIYF. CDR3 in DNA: TGTGCCAGCAGCTTAGCCGGGACAGGGGCAAACACCATATATTTT.

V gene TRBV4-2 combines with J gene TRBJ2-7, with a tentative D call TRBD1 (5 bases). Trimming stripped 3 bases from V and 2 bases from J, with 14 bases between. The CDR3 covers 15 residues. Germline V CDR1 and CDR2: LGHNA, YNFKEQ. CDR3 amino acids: CASSQEQEYPYEQYF. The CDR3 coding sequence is TGTGCCAGCAGCCAGGAACAGGAATATCCCTACGAGCAGTACTTC.

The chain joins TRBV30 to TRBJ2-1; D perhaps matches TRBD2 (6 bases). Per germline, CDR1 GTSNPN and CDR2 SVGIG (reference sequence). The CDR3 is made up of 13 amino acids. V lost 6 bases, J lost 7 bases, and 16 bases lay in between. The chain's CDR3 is CACWKMRGNEQFF. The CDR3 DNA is TGTGCCTGCTGGAAGATGCGGGGTAATGAGCAGTTCTTC.

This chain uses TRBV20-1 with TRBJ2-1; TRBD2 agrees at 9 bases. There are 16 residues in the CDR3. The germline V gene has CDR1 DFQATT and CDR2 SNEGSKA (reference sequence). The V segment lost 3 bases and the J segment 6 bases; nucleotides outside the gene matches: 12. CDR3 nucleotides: TGCAGTGCTAGGAGCCCGTTTAGCGGGAGAAGCAATGAGCAGTTCTTC. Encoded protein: CSARSPFSGRSNEQFF.

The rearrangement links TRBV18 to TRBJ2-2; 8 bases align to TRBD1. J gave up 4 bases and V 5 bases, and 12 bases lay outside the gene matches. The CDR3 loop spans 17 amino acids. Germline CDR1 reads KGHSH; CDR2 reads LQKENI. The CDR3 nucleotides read TGTGCCAGCTCAGCAATCTCTCAGGGGGCGAGCACCGGGGAGCTGTTTTTT. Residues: CASSAISQGASTGELFF.

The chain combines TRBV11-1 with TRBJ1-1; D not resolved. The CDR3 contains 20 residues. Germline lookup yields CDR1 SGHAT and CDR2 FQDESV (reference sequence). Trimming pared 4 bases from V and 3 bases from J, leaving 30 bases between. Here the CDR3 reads CASSSTNSTMSHVRDTEAFF. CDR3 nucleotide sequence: TGTGCCAGCAGCTCCACAAACTCCACTATGTCTCACGTTCGGGACACTGAAGCTTTCTTT.

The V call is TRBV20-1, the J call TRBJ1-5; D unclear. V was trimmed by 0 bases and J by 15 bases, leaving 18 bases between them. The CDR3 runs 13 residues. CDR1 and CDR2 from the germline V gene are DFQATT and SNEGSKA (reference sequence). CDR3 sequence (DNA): TGCAGTGCTAGAGAAGGCTTCGAGGATAATCTGCATTTT. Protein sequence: CSAREGFEDNLHF.

CDR3 in amino acids: CASNKRGHTNSPLHF. The CDR3, as DNA: TGTGCCAGCAATAAACGGGGACACACTAATTCACCCCTCCACTTT. V is TRBV28 and J is TRBJ1-6; D might be TRBD1 (6 bases). Trimming took 7 bases from V and 6 from J, leaving 16 bases between them. From germline, CDR1 is MDHEN and CDR2 SYDVKM. The CDR3 length is 15 residues.

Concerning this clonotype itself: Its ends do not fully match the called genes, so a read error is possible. CDR3 nucleotides: TGTACCAGCAGTTTTGGGCCCAGTCCCGCTTTCTTT. This sequence encodes CTSSFGPSPAFF. The chain couples TRBV12-3 or TRBV12-4 to TRBJ1-1, with D hard to call. The length of the CDR3 is 12 residues.

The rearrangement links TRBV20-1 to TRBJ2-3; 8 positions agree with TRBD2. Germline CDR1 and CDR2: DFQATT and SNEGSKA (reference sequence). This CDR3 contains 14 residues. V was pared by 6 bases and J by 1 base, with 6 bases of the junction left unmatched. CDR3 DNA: TGCAGTGCACCGAGCGGGAGTGGCACAGATACGCAGTATTTT. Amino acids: CSAPSGSGTDTQYF.

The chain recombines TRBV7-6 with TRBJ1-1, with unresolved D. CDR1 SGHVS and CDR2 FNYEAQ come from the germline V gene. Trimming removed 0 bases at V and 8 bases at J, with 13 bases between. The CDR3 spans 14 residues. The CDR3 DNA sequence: TGTGCCAGCAGCTTAGCCCCTGAGGGTCGGGAAGCTTTCTTT. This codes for CASSLAPEGREAFF.

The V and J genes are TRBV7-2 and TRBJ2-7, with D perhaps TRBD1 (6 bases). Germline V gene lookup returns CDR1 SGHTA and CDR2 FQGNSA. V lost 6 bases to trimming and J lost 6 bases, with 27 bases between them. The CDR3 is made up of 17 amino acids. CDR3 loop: CASRLNKSGGPRGEQYF. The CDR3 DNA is TGTGCCAGCAGATTAAACAAATCCGGCGGACCCAGGGGCGAGCAGTACTTC.

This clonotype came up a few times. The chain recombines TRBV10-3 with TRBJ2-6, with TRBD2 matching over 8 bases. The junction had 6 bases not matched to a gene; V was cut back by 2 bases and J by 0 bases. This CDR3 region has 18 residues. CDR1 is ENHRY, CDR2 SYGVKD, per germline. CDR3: CAISELTSGDSGANVLTF. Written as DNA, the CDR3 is TGTGCCATCAGTGAGCTTACTAGCGGAGACTCTGGGGCCAACGTCCTGACTTTC.

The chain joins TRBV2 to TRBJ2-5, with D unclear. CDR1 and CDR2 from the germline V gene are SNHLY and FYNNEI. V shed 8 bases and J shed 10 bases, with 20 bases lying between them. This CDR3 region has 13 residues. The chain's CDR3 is CASGVTPEDGQYF. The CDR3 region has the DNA TGTGCCAGCGGAGTGACTCCCGAGGATGGCCAGTACTTC.

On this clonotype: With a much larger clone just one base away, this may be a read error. The CDR3 reads CARSPGTPPLYNEQFF. The CDR3 coding sequence is TGTGCCAGGAGCCCTGGGACTCCTCCCCTCTACAATGAGCAGTTCTTC. The J gene is TRBJ2-1, the V gene TRBV27, with D possibly being TRBD2 (6 bases). The CDR3 is 16 amino acids. Between the trimmed V and J ends, which lost 9 bases and 3 bases, there was a span of 21 bases. The V gene's germline CDR1 is MNHEY and CDR2 SMNVEV (reference sequence).

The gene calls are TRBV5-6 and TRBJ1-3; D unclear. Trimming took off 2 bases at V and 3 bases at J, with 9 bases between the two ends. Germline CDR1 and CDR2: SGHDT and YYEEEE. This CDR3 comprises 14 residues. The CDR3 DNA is TGTGCCAGCAGCTTCGGCGAAAATGGAAACACCATATATTTT. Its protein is CASSFGENGNTIYF.

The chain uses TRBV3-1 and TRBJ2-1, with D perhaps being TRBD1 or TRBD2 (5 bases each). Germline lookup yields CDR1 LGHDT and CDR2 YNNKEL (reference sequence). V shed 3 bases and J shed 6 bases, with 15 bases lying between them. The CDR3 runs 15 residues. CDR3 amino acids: CASSQAGTAPNEQFF. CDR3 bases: TGTGCCAGCAGCCAGGCCGGGACCGCACCCAATGAGCAGTTCTTC.